This T cell receptor beta chain originates from a study of cytotoxic CD8 clonotypes in ibrutinib-treated CLL. This CDR3 is 16 amino acids long. Trimming removed 3 bases at V and 0 bases at J, with 12 bases between. From germline, CDR1 is SEHNR and CDR2 FQNEAQ (reference sequence). TCRdb's table, derived via immunoSEQ multiplex PCR, lists solely in-frame clones and lacks some. The sample has approximately 22,000 clones; over 65% are singletons. The sequence was obtained from a human donor with chronic lymphocytic leukemia. Sample: PBMCs, taken before ibrutinib treatment. The chain combines TRBV7-9 with TRBJ1-3, with D maybe TRBD1 (5 bases). CDR3 coding DNA: TGTGCCAGCAGCTTTGGGACTGGGAGCTCTGGAAACACCATATATTTT. Translating gives CASSFGTGSSGNTIYF.